The rows below give T cell receptor beta chains drawn from one sample of a study of blood T cell repertoires in COVID-19. Method: immunoSEQ multiplex PCR; TCRdb's copy keeps in-frame clones and lacks some. Of some 190,000 clones listed, roughly 86% are singletons. The source material was PBMCs or T cells enriched from blood (not recorded which). The receptors originated from a man in his forties with acute COVID-19. Each CDR3 is given with its conserved first and last residue. D genes are given only for firm matches.

CDR3 protein	V gene	D gene	J gene
CASSLAGSAYEQYF	TRBV11-2	.	TRBJ2-7
CASSSGLAVGELFF	TRBV5-6	TRBD2	TRBJ2-2
CASSQIPWSTGELFF	TRBV3-1/TRBV3-2	.	TRBJ2-2
CASSLDKTGELFF	TRBV7-3	.	TRBJ2-2
CASSPDDRGAGNTIYF	TRBV11-3	TRBD1	TRBJ1-3
CASSPGLARETQYF	TRBV4-3	TRBD2	TRBJ2-5
CASSSGQEANQPQHF	TRBV5-6	TRBD1	TRBJ1-5
CATTLVPNTGELFF	TRBV19	.	TRBJ2-2
CASTFSPSGNTIYF	TRBV9	.	TRBJ1-3
CASRRREFQPQHF	TRBV12-3/TRBV12-4	.	TRBJ1-5
CATSDRTGETGELFF	TRBV24-1	TRBD1	TRBJ2-2
CASSNGGAAEAFF	TRBV19	.	TRBJ1-1
CASSPGLAEYEQYF	TRBV4-3	TRBD2	TRBJ2-7
CASSFAGDYGYTF	TRBV5-1	.	TRBJ1-2
CASSPTGGALPGELFF	TRBV9	TRBD1	TRBJ2-2
CASITTLLGSEGETQYF	TRBV5-1	.	TRBJ2-5
CASSPSVRGAEAFF	TRBV27	.	TRBJ1-1
CATSRDRGAYEQYF	TRBV15	TRBD1	TRBJ2-7
CASSQDPREKQYF	TRBV4-3	.	TRBJ2-7
CASSYSTTDEAFF	TRBV6-2/TRBV6-3	.	TRBJ1-1
CASSPTGSAKETQYF	TRBV4-1	.	TRBJ2-5
CAISESGGRIYEQYF	TRBV10-3	TRBD2	TRBJ2-7
CASSEGGDRIYEQYF	TRBV6-1	.	TRBJ2-7
CASSQGASNEKLFF	TRBV4-2	.	TRBJ1-4
CASSTRENTEAFF	TRBV6-5	.	TRBJ1-1
CASSFELPLHF	TRBV5-8	.	TRBJ1-6
CASSGRGSREAFF	TRBV5-5	.	TRBJ1-1
CASSYHGTSGSNEQFF	TRBV6-5	TRBD2	TRBJ2-1
CASTASGGTDTQYF	TRBV6-5	.	TRBJ2-3
CASSYSQHSGGGEQYF	TRBV6-2/TRBV6-3	.	TRBJ2-7
CASSTYLEQFF	TRBV28	.	TRBJ2-1
CASSEGAPSDGTIYF	TRBV6-1	.	TRBJ1-3
CASSFRLVDLREQFF	TRBV7-9	.	TRBJ2-1
CAWRPGSEKLFF	TRBV30	.	TRBJ1-4
CASLGREAQETQYF	TRBV2	TRBD2	TRBJ2-5
CASRGWGDYNEQFF	TRBV6-5	.	TRBJ2-1
CASSLDWSSAQYF	TRBV11-1	.	TRBJ2-5
CSASVIVVEETQYF	TRBV20-1	.	TRBJ2-5
CATYRTRRYEQYF	TRBV12-3/TRBV12-4	TRBD2	TRBJ2-7
CASSRGGNTEAFF	TRBV4-3	.	TRBJ1-1